This TCR beta chain was found in a study of CD8+ T cells in alopecia areata. Comment on this clone: Antigen unknown.

V lost 7 bases, J lost 5 bases, and 8 bases lay in between. CDR1 is MNHEY, CDR2 SMNVEV, per germline (reference sequence). This CDR3 contains 11 residues. Study outcomes and limitations: Lesional scalp, notably in alopecia totalis/universalis, had clonality above that of normal scalp. Normal-skin resident alphabeta T cells also appear among scalp sample sequences.

RNA extraction was followed by reverse transcription into cDNA, which acted as the sequencing template. Libraries were prepared by immunoSEQ multiplex PCR; TCRdb keeps only in-frame clonotypes and omits some of them. The table lists around 210,000 clones, roughly 56% of them singletons, with around 5% in the top ten. Sequencing input: CD8+ T cells sorted from blood. The chain links TRBV27 to TRBJ2-5, with D perhaps being TRBD1 or TRBD2 (5 bases each). The TCR originated in a human donor in good health. The CDR3 DNA is TGTGCCAGCAAGTGGGGGGAGACCCAGTACTTC. Translation: CASKWGETQYF.